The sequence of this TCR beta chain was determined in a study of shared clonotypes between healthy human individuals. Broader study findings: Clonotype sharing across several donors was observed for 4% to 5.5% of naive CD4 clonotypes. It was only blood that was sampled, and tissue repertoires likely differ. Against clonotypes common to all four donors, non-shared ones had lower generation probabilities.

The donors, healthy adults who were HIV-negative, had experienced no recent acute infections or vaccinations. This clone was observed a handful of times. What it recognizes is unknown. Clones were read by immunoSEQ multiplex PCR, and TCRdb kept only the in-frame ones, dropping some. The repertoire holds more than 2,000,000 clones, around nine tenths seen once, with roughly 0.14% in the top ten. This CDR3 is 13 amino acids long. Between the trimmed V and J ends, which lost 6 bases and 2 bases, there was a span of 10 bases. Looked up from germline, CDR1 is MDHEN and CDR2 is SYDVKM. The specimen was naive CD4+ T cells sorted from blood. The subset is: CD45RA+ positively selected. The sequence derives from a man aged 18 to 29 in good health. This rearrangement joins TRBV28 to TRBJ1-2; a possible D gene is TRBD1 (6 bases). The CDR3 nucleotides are TGTGCCAGCAGGACAACAGGGAACTATGGCTACACCTTC. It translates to CASRTTGNYGYTF.